This is a list of T cell receptor beta chains from one sample in a study of T cell responses to AZD1222 COVID-19 vaccine. Repertoires were generated with immunoSEQ multiplex PCR, while TCRdb's copy carries only in-frame clones and drops some. The sample records about 200,000 clones, 85% to 95% being singletons. The starting material was peripheral blood, obtained 28 days after the second AZD1222 dose. These TCRs come from an adult who received the AZD1222 COVID-19 vaccine. The CDR3 runs from the conserved cysteine through the conserved F or W. D genes are given only for firm matches. Not every row has a clone size; where given, it reads once, few, many or a size class.

j_call d_call clone_size v_call cdr3_nt cdr3_aa
TRBJ1-4 TRBD1 once TRBV5-6 TGTGCCAGCAGCTCACAGGGGTTTAATGAAAAACTGTTTTTT CASSSQGFNEKLFF
TRBJ1-2 TRBD1 . TRBV5-5 TGTGCCAGCAGCGACCCCGGGACAGAAATCAACTATGGCTACACCTTC CASSDPGTEINYGYTF
TRBJ2-3 . . TRBV3-1/TRBV3-2 TGTGCCAGCAGCCAAGCGGCAGGGATGGCAGATACGCAGTATTTT CASSQAAGMADTQYF
TRBJ2-5 . . TRBV9 TGTGCCAGCAGCGTAGCGGGACTGGAAGAGACCCAGTACTTC CASSVAGLEETQYF
TRBJ2-7 . . TRBV6-5 TGTGCCAGCAGTTACTCGGACAGTCGTCACTACGAGCAGTACTTC CASSYSDSRHYEQYF
TRBJ1-3 . few TRBV14 TGTGCCAGCAGCCAAGTGAACCCTGGAATGGGAAACACCATATATTTT CASSQVNPGMGNTIYF
TRBJ2-3 TRBD2 . TRBV27 TGTGCCAGCAGTTTATATGCTAGCGGGAGCACAGATACGCAGTATTTT CASSLYASGSTDTQYF
TRBJ2-6 TRBD1 . TRBV11-1 TGTGCCAGCAGCCCAGGGGGCAGTGGGGCCAACGTCCTGACTTTC CASSPGGSGANVLTF
TRBJ1-2 TRBD1 . TRBV13 TGTGCCAGCAGCCTAAAAGCAGGGGGCGCGAGTAACTATGGCTACACCTTC CASSLKAGGASNYGYTF
TRBJ1-1 . . TRBV18 TGTGCCAGCTCACCGCCAGGGGCATACACTGAAGCTTTCTTT CASSPPGAYTEAFF
TRBJ1-6 . . TRBV19 TGTGCCAGTAGTAGCCGAACAGTAGTTCACCTCCACTTT CASSSRTVVHLHF
TRBJ2-2 . . TRBV10-2 TGCGCCAGCAGTGCGTGGCAGGGGAACACCGGGGAGCTGTTTTTT CASSAWQGNTGELFF
TRBJ2-5 . . TRBV12-3/TRBV12-4 TGTGCCAGCAGCTACAGCAATCAAGAGACCCAGTACTTC CASSYSNQETQYF
TRBJ2-5 . once TRBV10-3 TGTGCCACTAGCGAGAGGGACGGAGAGACCCAGTACTTC CATSERDGETQYF
TRBJ1-1 . once TRBV7-9 TGTGCCAGCAGCTTACCCATCAAAGGAGGACCCGCTGAAGCTTTCTTT CASSLPIKGGPAEAFF
TRBJ2-7 . . TRBV6-5 TGTGCCAGCACCAGGGGCGGGGGAAGTTGGGAGCAGTACTTC CASTRGGGSWEQYF
TRBJ2-2 TRBD2 . TRBV5-1 TGCGCCAGCAGCCCAGGGACTAGAAACACCGGGGAGCTGTTTTTT CASSPGTRNTGELFF
TRBJ1-5 TRBD1 . TRBV2 TGTGCCAGCAGCGGACAGGATTATCAGCCCCAGCATTTT CASSGQDYQPQHF
TRBJ2-1 . . TRBV28 TGTGCCAGCAGTTTACCCCAGGGGGGCCGGTACAATGAGCAGTTCTTC CASSLPQGGRYNEQFF
TRBJ1-2 . . TRBV4-3 TGCGCCAGCAGCCAAAGGGAAAACCGACCCGCCACCTTC CASSQRENRPATF
TRBJ2-3 TRBD2 . TRBV7-3 TGTGCCAGCAGCCCGGCCGGGGGGTACACAGATACGCAGTATTTT CASSPAGGYTDTQYF
TRBJ2-5 . . TRBV3-1/TRBV3-2 TGTGCCAGCAGCCAAGGGCGGGCCCCCCCGAGGCAAGAGACCCAGTACTTC CASSQGRAPPRQETQYF
TRBJ1-2 TRBD1 . TRBV28 TGTGCCAGCAGTTACCCTGACAGGGCTGATGGCTACACCTTC CASSYPDRADGYTF
TRBJ2-7 TRBD1 . TRBV7-6 TGTGCCAGCAGCTCGTCACTAACACCGGGACAGGGGGCCGGCGAGCAGTACTTC CASSSSLTPGQGAGEQYF
TRBJ2-1 . few TRBV5-1 TGCGCCAGCAGCTTGGATGTCAATGAGCAGTTCTTC CASSLDVNEQFF
TRBJ1-1 . . TRBV18 TGTGCCAGCTCACCAACAATTCCGCGCGCTGAAGCTTTCTTT CASSPTIPRAEAFF
TRBJ2-1 TRBD2 . TRBV9 TGTGCCAGCAGCGCCCGGACTAGCGGGGGCTCCTACAATGAGCAGTTCTTC CASSARTSGGSYNEQFF
TRBJ2-2 . . TRBV5-1 TGCGCCAGCAGCTTGAAACAGAACACCGGGGAGCTGTTTTTT CASSLKQNTGELFF
TRBJ1-1 . . TRBV4-2 TGTGCCAGCAGCCGATATACAGAGTACACTGAAGCTTTCTTT CASSRYTEYTEAFF
TRBJ2-2 . . TRBV18 TGTGCCAGCTCACCCCGGACGGGACCCACCGGGGAGCTGTTTTTT CASSPRTGPTGELFF
TRBJ1-6 . . TRBV9 TGTGCCAGCAGCGTAGGATCAGGGGAATCTTCACCCCTCCACTTT CASSVGSGESSPLHF
TRBJ1-2 TRBD1 . TRBV28 TGTGCCAGCAGCGGACAGGGGAATGGCTACACCTTC CASSGQGNGYTF
TRBJ2-7 . . TRBV7-8 TGTGCCAGCAGCTTAGCGTATGTCAGGGAATACGAGCAGTACTTC CASSLAYVREYEQYF
TRBJ1-2 . . TRBV12-3/TRBV12-4 TGTGCCAGCAGTTTAAGGGCTAACTATGGCTACACCTTC CASSLRANYGYTF
TRBJ1-2 TRBD1 . TRBV6-2/TRBV6-3 TGTGCCAGCACCCCGCTTGGGGCAGGGGGGCACTATGGCTACACCTTC CASTPLGAGGHYGYTF
TRBJ1-1 TRBD1 . TRBV7-9 TGTGCCAGCAGGCTTACAGGGGGCCTCATGAACACTGAAGCTTTCTTT CASRLTGGLMNTEAFF
TRBJ1-1 . . TRBV2 TGTGCCAGCAGCGAACAGGGAGGGACTGAAGCTTTCTTT CASSEQGGTEAFF
TRBJ1-1 . . TRBV29-1 TGCGGACAGTCAGGCACTGAAGCTTTCTTT CGQSGTEAFF
TRBJ1-5 . . TRBV5-5 TGTGCCAGCAGCTTGGCGGGGACCCAGCCCCAGCATTTT CASSLAGTQPQHF
TRBJ1-2 . . TRBV3-1/TRBV3-2 TGTGCCAGCAGCCAAGATGGGGCGGGGGCGCAAGCTAACTATGGCTACACCTTC CASSQDGAGAQANYGYTF
TRBJ1-1 . . TRBV10-3 TGTGCCATCAGTGACCCGGACCGGGGAGCTTTCTTT CAISDPDRGAFF
TRBJ2-5 . . TRBV18 TGTGCCAGCTCACCAAATGGTAGGGTCGAAGAGACCCAGTACTTC CASSPNGRVEETQYF